The 20 T cell receptor beta chains below come from one sample, sequenced in a study of cytomegalovirus exposure and HLA in healthy donors. The PCR was carried out with 60 Vbeta primers and 13 Jbeta primers. Method: immunoSEQ multiplex PCR; TCRdb's copy keeps in-frame clones and lacks some. The sample has approximately 130,000 clones, about four fifths seen once; the top ten hold about 1.8%. The sample taken for sequencing was PBMCs. The receptors shown here come from a young man in good health and CMV-seronegative.

The chain links TRBV2 to TRBJ1-4, with no clear D. CDR3 length equals 16 residues. Germline lookup yields CDR1 SNHLY and CDR2 FYNNEI. The germline V and J ends were trimmed by 1 base and 0 bases, with 9 bases remaining between them. The CDR3 region has the DNA TGTGCCAGCAGTGAAGGTGCTCGGGCAACTAATGAAAAACTGTTTTTT. This translates into CASSEGARATNEKLFF. The full variable domain, with the rest looked up from reference TRBV2 and TRBJ1-4, is EPEVTQTPSHQVTQMGQEVILRCVPISNHLYFYWYRQILGQKVEFLVSFYNNEISEKSEIFDDQFSVERPDGSNFTLKIRSTKLEDSAMYFCASSEGARATNEKLFFGSGTQLSVL.

The rearrangement uses TRBV29-1 and TRBJ1-4, with a possible D match to TRBD1 (6 bases). Germline V gives CDR1 SQVTM, CDR2 ANQGSEA. The V end lost 5 bases, the J end lost 2 bases, and 12 bases lay between the germline ends. The CDR3 runs to 14 residues. The CDR3 DNA is TGCAGCGTTTCTCAGGGGCCCACTAATGAAAAACTGTTTTTT. Its protein product is CSVSQGPTNEKLFF.

This clone was found a few times. For the CDR3, the DNA is TGTGCCAGCAGGAGCCCGGGACAGGAACTCAATGAGCAGTTCTTC. It encodes CASRSPGQELNEQFF. This chain uses TRBV5-6 with TRBJ2-1; TRBD1 matches at 8 bases. J was trimmed by 6 bases and V by 5 bases; bases with no gene match: 10. CDR3 length: 15 amino acids. In germline, CDR1 is SGHDT, CDR2 YYEEEE.

The chain uses TRBV10-3 and TRBJ2-5; 10 bases match TRBD2. The CDR3 runs to 14 residues. The V segment lost 3 bases and the J segment 4 bases; nucleotides outside the gene matches: 2. In germline, CDR1 is ENHRY, CDR2 SYGVKD. The CDR3 loop reads CAISDSGGRETQYF. CDR3 bases: TGTGCCATCAGTGATAGCGGGGGGCGAGAGACCCAGTACTTC.

This chain joins TRBV5-1 and TRBJ1-1; D is ambiguous. V shed 0 bases and J shed 0 bases, with 12 bases lying between them. CDR1 and CDR2 from the germline V gene are SGHRS and YFSETQ. The length of the CDR3 is 16 residues. CDR3: CASSLALGGLNTEAFF. Written as DNA, the CDR3 is TGCGCCAGCAGCTTGGCCCTCGGAGGTCTGAACACTGAAGCTTTCTTT.

This chain connects TRBV9 to TRBJ1-2, with D perhaps TRBD1 (6 bases). The CDR3 covers 15 residues. The germline V gene has CDR1 SGDLS and CDR2 YYNGEE. V was clipped by 4 bases and J by 2 bases, with 15 bases between them. The CDR3 DNA reads TGTGCCAGCAGCTTTTCAGGGGTCGCCAACTATGGCTACACCTTC. Translated, it gives CASSFSGVANYGYTF.

V usage is TRBV6-6 and J usage is TRBJ1-1; unclear D gene. The germline V and J ends were trimmed by 3 bases and 4 bases, with 9 bases remaining between them. From germline, CDR1 is MNHNY and CDR2 SVGAGI (reference sequence). This CDR3 has 13 residues. CDR3 sequence: CASSYKAGTEAFF. CDR3 sequence (DNA): TGTGCCAGCAGTTATAAGGCGGGCACTGAAGCTTTCTTT.

This sequence joins TRBV6-6 and TRBJ1-5, with a possible D match to TRBD1 (5 bases). Per the germline V gene, CDR1 is MNHNY and CDR2 is SVGAGI (reference sequence). Trimming removed 6 bases from V and 7 bases from J, with 19 bases in between. The CDR3 is made up of 15 amino acids. This chain's CDR3 is CASSPKGQGNQPQHF. The CDR3 nucleotides read TGTGCCAGCAGCCCTAAGGGGCAGGGTAACCAGCCCCAGCATTTT.

CDR3 loop: CSVAPTSGGETQYF. The DNA for the CDR3 is TGCAGCGTTGCTCCGACTAGCGGGGGGGAGACCCAGTACTTC. The genes are TRBV29-1 and TRBJ2-5; 13 bases are shared with TRBD2. After removal of 4 bases from V and 5 bases from J, the junction contained 4 bases not matched to a gene. The germline gives CDR1 SQVTM, CDR2 ANQGSEA. The CDR3 contains 14 residues.

The chain has TRBV27 and TRBJ1-1, with 7 bases aligning to TRBD1. This CDR3 contains 13 residues. Looked up from germline, CDR1 is MNHEY and CDR2 is SMNVEV (reference sequence). After removal of 10 bases from V and 1 base from J, the junction contained 6 bases not matched to a gene. Here the CDR3 reads CATIGQANTEAFF. In nucleotides, the CDR3 is TGTGCCACCATAGGACAGGCGAACACTGAAGCTTTCTTT.

The chain couples TRBV7-9 to TRBJ1-1; 7 bases match TRBD1. The CDR3 runs 14 residues. Germline CDR1 is SEHNR and CDR2 is FQNEAQ (reference sequence). J gave up 5 bases and V 3 bases, and 6 bases lay outside the gene matches. The CDR3 sequence: CASSFHSGGTEAFF. In nucleotides, the CDR3 is TGTGCCAGCAGCTTTCACTCAGGGGGTACTGAAGCTTTCTTT.

V and J are TRBV7-8 and TRBJ2-1, with TRBD1 matching over 7 bases. Germline lookup yields CDR1 SGHVS and CDR2 FQNEAQ. V was clipped by 7 bases and J by 15 bases; unmatched bases: 9. This CDR3 contains 11 residues. This CDR3 is CASNPGDRLFF. The CDR3 DNA sequence: TGTGCCAGCAACCCCGGGGACAGACTGTTCTTC.

The chain links TRBV5-1 to TRBJ1-2; 8 positions agree with TRBD1. This CDR3 has 16 amino acids. The V segment lost 2 bases and the J segment 3 bases; nucleotides outside the gene matches: 9. Looked up from germline, CDR1 is SGHRS and CDR2 is YFSETQ. The DNA of the CDR3 is TGCGCCAGCAGCTTAGCCCCCGACAGGGGAGACTATGGCTACACCTTC. Translating gives CASSLAPDRGDYGYTF.

This clone appeared a few times. CDR3 residues: CASSHQGYEQYF. The DNA for the CDR3 is TGCGCCAGCAGCCATCAGGGCTACGAGCAGTACTTC. This sequence joins TRBV5-1 and TRBJ2-7; D is perhaps TRBD1 (5 bases). The germline gives CDR1 SGHRS, CDR2 YFSETQ. The length of the CDR3 is 12 residues. V lost 4 bases and J lost 3, with 8 bases in between.

A few counts support this clone. The chain links TRBV19 to TRBJ1-6; D perhaps matches TRBD1 (6 bases). Per germline, CDR1 LNHDA and CDR2 SQIVND (reference sequence). The CDR3 has 13 residues. Trimming removed 7 bases at V and 7 bases at J, with 11 bases between. The CDR3 bases are TGTGCCAGTACCGGACAGCTCAATTCACCCCTCCACTTT. Translated, it gives CASTGQLNSPLHF.

The CDR3 spells CASSQDTLAGRARETQYF. CDR3 coding DNA: TGCGCCAGCAGCCAAGATACTTTAGCGGGCAGAGCACGAGAGACCCAGTACTTC. This chain links TRBV4-3 with TRBJ2-5; 7 positions agree with TRBD2. Germline V CDR1 and CDR2: LGHNA, YSLEER. V was clipped by 0 bases and J by 4 bases; unmatched bases: 14. The length of the CDR3 is 18 residues.

This clone has just one count. This chain joins TRBV6-5 and TRBJ1-5, with TRBD1 as a possible D gene (6 bases). The CDR3 extends over 13 amino acids. The V gene lost 7 bases and the J gene lost 3 bases, with 10 bases spanning the gap. Germline lookup yields CDR1 MNHEY and CDR2 SVGAGI. The CDR3 loop reads CASTDSYNQPQHF. In nucleotides, the CDR3 is TGTGCCAGCACGGACAGTTACAATCAGCCCCAGCATTTT.

The J gene is TRBJ2-5, the V gene TRBV5-6; 10 positions match TRBD2. V shed 4 bases and J 2 bases; nucleotides not matched to a gene: 5. Germline-derived CDR1 and CDR2 are SGHDT and YYEEEE. The CDR3 consists of 15 residues. CDR3 sequence reads: CASSLRLAGQETQYF. The CDR3 region has the DNA TGTGCCAGCAGCCTCCGACTAGCGGGTCAAGAGACCCAGTACTTC. Based on the CDR3 plus reference TRBV5-6 and TRBJ2-5, the full variable domain is DAGVTQSPTHLIKTRGQQVTLRCSPKSGHDTVSWYQQALGQGPQFIFQYYEEEERQRGNFPDRFSGHQFPNYSSELNVNALLLGDSALYLCASSLRLAGQETQYFGPGTRLLVL.

This rearrangement joins TRBV6-1 to TRBJ1-3, with TRBD1 identical over 10 bases. The CDR3 contains 18 residues. Germline V gives CDR1 MNHNS, CDR2 SASEGT. V lost 0 bases and J lost 4; bases outside the gene matches: 9. CDR3 sequence reads: CASSEAQGQGPTGNTIYF. In DNA form, the CDR3 reads TGTGCCAGCAGTGAAGCTCAGGGACAGGGGCCCACAGGAAACACCATATATTTT.

V and J are TRBV10-3 and TRBJ2-3; TRBD2 is a possible D gene (5 bases). The CDR3 extends over 15 amino acids. Germline CDR1 is ENHRY and CDR2 is SYGVKD. V lost 0 bases to trimming and J lost 6 bases, with 13 bases between them. CDR3 coding DNA: TGTGCCATCAGTGAGTCGAGTAGTCGGGGTGATACGCAGTATTTT. It is translated as CAISESSSRGDTQYF.